This TCR beta chain came from a study of blood T cell repertoires in COVID-19. Per the germline V gene, CDR1 is SNHLY and CDR2 is FYNNEI. After removal of 7 bases from V and 8 bases from J, the junction contained 7 bases not matched to a gene. CDR3 size: 14 residues. This clone was recorded once. Original processing methods: From reference gene primer amplification, estimates of nucleated cell counts were derived. Assay used: immunoSEQ multiplex PCR; TCRdb lists only in-frame clones, some missing. V and J calls and clone size are as listed in that table; D and trimming were resolved from the DNA. Among roughly 40,000 clones listed, approximately 89% were seen once.

The TCR was taken from a woman between 40 and 50 years old with acute or convalescent COVID-19. The specimen sequenced was peripheral blood. This sequence joins TRBV2 and TRBJ1-4; 10 nucleotides align to TRBD1. CDR3 DNA: TGTGCCAGCAACCCCGGGACAGGGGACGAAAAACTGTTTTTT. This gives the protein CASNPGTGDEKLFF.